Reported below is one T cell receptor beta chain. This clonotype showed up just a few times. This receptor's antigen is unknown. No much larger clonotype is one base removed from it; base qualities were not supplied. These data belong to a study of T cells in Graves' hyperthyroidism and ophthalmopathy (dated by TCRdb to about 2019). For the study in its entirety: To identify TCR V-J signatures that set the groups apart, the researchers used a discovery cohort of approximately 98 patients, made up of about 44 with Graves' ophthalmopathy and about 59 with stable Graves' hyperthyroidism. According to the paper, TCR Vbeta CDR3 sequencing was carried out on approximately 140 peripheral blood samples, which came from more than 40 ophthalmopathy, around 75 hyperthyroidism and approximately 17 progressor patients. Whether ophthalmopathy could be predicted prospectively was tested in an independent validation cohort made up of 18 to 20 hyperthyroidism patients plus 17 patients who later progressed to ophthalmopathy. The study also compared thyroid tissue and blood T-cell repertoires from 6 or 7 Graves' hyperthyroidism patients. For training and testing, the 80 to 100 patients in the discovery cohort were randomly divided in a 7:3 ratio. Following sampling, methimazole starting at 30 mg daily was given to hyperthyroidism patients, and high-dose intravenous methylprednisolone was given to ophthalmopathy patients.

Patients with uncontrolled infections, other autoimmune diseases, pregnancy or lactation were excluded. Diagnoses were based on clinical symptoms, serum thyroxine and TRAb, thyroid ultrasound and orbital computed tomography. Total RNA was extracted with Trizol reagent, and quality was checked on an Agilent 2100 Bioanalyzer. Amplification of TCR beta CDR3 regions was carried out from RNA transcripts. The first round of RT-PCR for the TCR CDR3 was performed with the HTBI primer set and the Qiagen OneStep RT-PCR kit. Libraries were constructed in a second round of multiplex PCR, after which size selection and purification were carried out. Sequencing of the libraries was done on an Illumina HiSeq2000 using paired-end 100 bp reads. The authors' analysis ran thus. Raw data were processed with SOAPnuke, discarding reads with adapters, uncalled bases, mean Phred below 15, or no exact constant-primer or identifier match. COPE v1.2.5 was used to merge the high-quality paired reads, and each unique nucleotide sequence was defined as a clonotype. MiTCR v1.1 was used to align clonotypes to the IMGT TRBV, TRBD and TRBJ reference segments. Only V-J combinations with frequency above 0.0001, covering 99.2% of repertoires, were analysed. The TCS score was defined as the ratio of F50 (clonal expansion) to E x V (chaos), calculated using BLOSUM62-based TCRdist between CDR3 peptides within each V-J. Welch's t-statistics and random forest reduced 514 V-J features to fewer than 15, which were used in a naive Bayes classifier (R e1071). Thyroid-blood repertoire similarity was quantified with the Morisita-Horn index. TCRdb cleaned the public reads at Q25 with fastp, built clones with MiXCR and kept in-frame beta chains. For every CDR3 protein sequence, its rows merge into one entry that carries the most common genes and DNA. The V and J calls come from TCRdb's annotation, not from the publication. For this sample there are hundreds of thousands of distinct CDR3 sequences; 40% to 55% appear just once. In total, the top ten clones hold under 8.5% of the sample.

The paper as a whole reports these results and caveats: A 13 V-J signature model separated ophthalmopathy from stable hyperthyroidism, with about 90% sensitivity and 81.08% specificity in cross-validation and 80%/75% in testing. Most expanded thyroid clonotypes (frequency above 0.001) were also detected in blood, a finding suggesting that blood repertoires may reflect thyroid immune responses. During validation, the model predicted progression to ophthalmopathy a median of approximately 6.5 months ahead of onset, with around 71% sensitivity and 72.22% specificity. Sample size was not statistically predetermined, and blinding of investigators to group allocation was not performed.

For this chain, trimming is 8 bases at the V end and 4 bases at the J end, and the number of junction bases without a gene match is 9. The CDR3, cysteine through phenylalanine, is 14 amino acids long. Only the CDR3 portion is preserved as DNA: 42 bases, with reading frame beginning at the first base. Recombination joined TRBV12-3 or TRBV12-4 with TRBJ2-5; TRBD1 matches 8 bases in the middle. The specimen sequenced was peripheral blood or thyroid tissue (not recorded which). The TCR comes from an adult man with Graves' disease, either hyperthyroidism or ophthalmopathy (not recorded which). The CDR3 loop reads CASRSDRGLETQYF. The DNA sequence follows: TGTGCCAGCCGTTCAGACAGGGGATTAGAGACCCAGTACTTC.